A single sample gave rise to the 16 T cell receptor beta chains below, sequenced in a study of blood T cells in healthy people across ages. The authors ran a second PCR of about 6 to 11 cycles using a sample-barcoded 5' primer and a J-beta primer mix. MiXCR was run by TCRdb on the 5' RACE reads, yielding one entry per CDR3 protein. The sample lists 1.2 million to 1.5 million distinct CDR3 sequences; approximately 59% were seen once. The sample comprised blood. These receptors were taken from a man younger than 35 in good health.

This clonotype was detected a few times. The chain has TRBV20-1 and TRBJ1-5; D is ambiguous. V lost 5 bases, J lost 4 bases, and 12 bases lay in between. The V gene's germline CDR1 is DFQATT and CDR2 SNEGSKA (reference sequence). The CDR3 is 13 amino acids. DNA of the CDR3: TGCAGTGCTCCCGGGAGACTAAATCAGCCCCAGCATTTT. As protein: CSAPGRLNQPQHF.

The CDR3 DNA is TGTGCCAGCAGCTTCCTGGTGAATGAGCAGTTCTTC. This translates into CASSFLVNEQFF. This chain joins TRBV7-2 and TRBJ2-1; D remains ambiguous. The CDR3 is 12 residues long. Trimming pared 3 bases from V and 7 bases from J, leaving 7 bases between. Germline CDR1 SGHTA, CDR2 FQGNSA. The full variable domain, with the rest looked up from reference TRBV7-2 and TRBJ2-1, is GAGVSQSPSNKVTEKGKDVELRCDPISGHTALYWYRQSLGQGLEFLIYFQGNSAPDKSGLPSDRFSAERTGGSVSTLTIQRTQQEDSAVYLCASSFLVNEQFFGPGTRLTVL.

Here the CDR3 reads CSARLAGGETQYF. Written as DNA, the CDR3 is TGCAGTGCCAGACTTGCGGGGGGGGAGACCCAGTACTTC. J is TRBJ2-5 and V is TRBV20-1, with 9 bases identical to TRBD2. In germline, CDR1 is DFQATT, CDR2 SNEGSKA (reference sequence). The junction had 7 bases not matched to a gene; V was cut back by 6 bases and J by 5 bases. The CDR3 spans 13 residues.

The sample holds a few counts of this clonotype. The chain employs TRBV6-1 and TRBJ1-2; 9 nucleotides line up with TRBD1. V lost 7 bases to trimming and J lost 5 bases; unmatched junction nucleotides: 17. CDR1 is MNHNS, CDR2 SASEGT, per germline. The CDR3 totals 17 residues. The CDR3 loop reads CASTESYRGQRMYGYTF. CDR3 bases: TGTGCCAGCACCGAATCTTACAGGGGGCAGAGGATGTATGGCTACACCTTC.

The V gene is TRBV27, the J gene TRBJ2-5, with D possibly TRBD1 on 5 matching bases. Looked up from germline, CDR1 is MNHEY and CDR2 is SMNVEV (reference sequence). Trimming shortened V by 6 bases and J by 0 bases, and 11 bases separated the two germline ends. The CDR3 spans 14 residues. The CDR3 region is CASSTDKYQETQYF. The CDR3, as DNA: TGTGCCAGCAGCACGGACAAGTACCAAGAGACCCAGTACTTC.

This clonotype occurred a few times. The chain is built from TRBV5-1 and TRBJ2-1; 7 bases map to TRBD1. The germline CDR1 and CDR2 sequences are SGHRS and YFSETQ. V shed 3 bases, J shed 5 bases, and the junction held 5 bases outside the gene matches. CDR3 size: 14 residues. The CDR3 DNA reads TGCGCCAGCAGCTCCGGGACAGCTGACAATGAGCAGTTCTTC. Its protein is CASSSGTADNEQFF. Variable domain in full (rest from reference TRBV5-1 and TRBJ2-1): KAGVTQTPRYLIKTRGQQVTLSCSPISGHRSVSWYQQTPGQGLQFLFEYFSETQRNKGNFPGRFSGRQFSNSRSEMNVSTLELGDSALYLCASSSGTADNEQFFGPGTRLTVL.

The chain joins TRBV27 to TRBJ1-2, with D hard to call. In germline, CDR1 is MNHEY, CDR2 SMNVEV (reference sequence). The germline V and J ends were trimmed by 5 bases and 6 bases, with 19 bases remaining between them. The CDR3 spans 15 residues. This CDR3 reads CASSALGLGGHGYTF. The CDR3 nucleotides are TGTGCCAGCAGTGCCCTAGGACTGGGAGGGCATGGCTACACCTTC.

The chain's CDR3 is CASSDGTSGRSSEQFF. The CDR3 region has the DNA TGTGCCAGCAGCGACGGGACTAGCGGGAGGAGTAGTGAGCAGTTCTTC. The rearrangement joins TRBV7-9 to TRBJ2-1; 15 bases fit TRBD2. V lost 5 bases to trimming and J lost 9 bases; unmatched junction nucleotides: 8. The CDR3 loop spans 16 amino acids. Germline values: CDR1 SEHNR, CDR2 FQNEAQ (reference sequence).

The V call is TRBV27, the J call TRBJ2-7, with 9 nucleotides matching TRBD2. J gave up 3 bases and V 5 bases, and 14 bases lay outside the gene matches. Germline V gives CDR1 MNHEY, CDR2 SMNVEV (reference sequence). The CDR3 runs to 17 residues. The CDR3 region is CASSNGLAGRVDYEQYF. CDR3 nucleotides: TGTGCCAGCAGTAACGGGCTAGCGGGACGGGTGGACTACGAGCAGTACTTC.

This clonotype occurred once. V is TRBV29-1 and J is TRBJ2-1; D uncertain. V lost 2 bases, J lost 10 bases, and 12 bases lay in between. Germline V gives CDR1 SQVTM, CDR2 ANQGSEA. This CDR3 region has 12 residues. CDR3 sequence reads: CSVEKPVSEQFF. The CDR3 DNA is TGCAGCGTTGAAAAACCAGTCAGCGAGCAGTTCTTC.

There are a few counts of this clonotype. J is TRBJ2-3 and V is TRBV20-1; no definite D call. The V end lost 3 bases, the J end lost 6 bases, and 10 bases lay between the germline ends. Per germline, CDR1 DFQATT and CDR2 SNEGSKA (reference sequence). This CDR3 contains 12 residues. This chain's CDR3 is CSASAGRDTQYF. DNA for the CDR3: TGCAGTGCTAGTGCAGGACGGGATACGCAGTATTTT.

This chain joins TRBV4-1 and TRBJ2-1; 10 bases are shared with TRBD2. Germline V CDR1 and CDR2: MGHRA, YSYEKL. The CDR3 runs to 16 residues. J lost 2 bases, V lost 4 bases, and 5 bases had no gene match. Written as DNA, the CDR3 is TGCGCCAGCAGCCGGAAAGCGGGAGGGCCCTACAATGAGCAGTTCTTC. Its translation is CASSRKAGGPYNEQFF.

With respect to this clonotype: One end of the junction does not line up with germline, which may come from a read error. The chain is built from TRBV5-1 and TRBJ2-1, with a weak D call TRBD2 (6 bases). Germline CDR1 and CDR2: SGHRS and YFSETQ. The CDR3 is 13 residues long. The CDR3 here is CAGSLEGSNEQFF. For the CDR3, the DNA is TGCGCCGGCAGCTTGGAGGGTAGCAATGAGCAGTTCTTC.

This CDR3 reads CASSPGLAGVHNEQYF. The CDR3 DNA reads TGTGCCAGCAGCCCCGGACTAGCGGGAGTCCACAATGAGCAGTACTTC. The rearrangement uses TRBV3-1 and TRBJ2-1, with 13 bases aligning to TRBD2. The J call may be incorrect, as the DNA end agrees better with TRBJ2-7. The CDR3 is made up of 16 amino acids. CDR1 is LGHDT and CDR2 is YNNKEL in the germline V gene (reference sequence).

This clonotype has more than one count but fewer than ten. CDR3 DNA sequence: TGCAGCGTTGAACTCGCGGGGGGACAAACAGATACGCAGTATTTT. The encoded protein is CSVELAGGQTDTQYF. The rearrangement links TRBV29-1 to TRBJ2-3; the match to TRBD2 covers 8 bases. CDR3 length: 15 amino acids. Germline CDR1 and CDR2: SQVTM and ANQGSEA. The trim removed 2 bases at V and 3 bases at J, leaving 7 bases unmatched.

This clonotype appeared a few times. Sequence at one end of the junction differs from germline and may be a read error. The CDR3 nucleotides are TGTGCCAGCAGCTTAGAGGGGATCTCCTACAATGAGCAGTTCTTC. Translating it yields CASSLEGISYNEQFF. The chain carries TRBV5-1 and TRBJ2-1; possibly TRBD1 or TRBD2 for D (5 bases each). This CDR3 is 15 amino acids long. Germline values: CDR1 SGHRS, CDR2 YFSETQ.